This is a list of T cell receptor beta chains from one sample in a study of T cells in Graves' hyperthyroidism and ophthalmopathy. TCRdb passed the multiplex PCR reads through MiXCR, listing each CDR3 protein once. The sample includes around 250,000 distinct CDR3 sequences, 16% of them seen just once. The sample comprised blood. These receptors were taken from a young woman with Graves' ophthalmopathy. Each CDR3 is given with its conserved first and last residue. The D gene is left open where the match is weak. Clone size is shown for a subset of rows, as once, few, many or a class of expanded clone.

clone_size: many
v_call: TRBV12-3/TRBV12-4
j_call: TRBJ2-5
d_call: TRBD2
cdr3_aa: CASTIAGGGGTQYF
cdr3_nt: TGTGCCAGCACCATAGCGGGGGGGGGGGGGACCCAGTACTTC

clone_size: few
v_call: TRBV4-3
j_call: TRBJ2-2
d_call: TRBD1
cdr3_aa: CASSQSPQGVNTGELFF
cdr3_nt: TGCGCCAGCAGCCAAAGCCCACAGGGGGTTAACACCGGGGAGCTGTTTTTT

clone_size: many
v_call: TRBV3-1
j_call: TRBJ2-2
d_call: NA
cdr3_aa: CASSQDFSYEDLFF
cdr3_nt: TGTGCCAGCAGCCAAGATTTTTCCTATGAAGATCTGTTTTTT

clone_size: NA
v_call: TRBV13
j_call: TRBJ2-1
d_call: TRBD2
cdr3_aa: CASSPPGLAGGGSYNEQFF
cdr3_nt: TGTGCCAGCAGCCCCCCGGGACTAGCGGGGGGGGGATCCTACAATGAGCAGTTCTTC

clone_size: many
v_call: TRBV28
j_call: TRBJ1-1
d_call: NA
cdr3_aa: CASSLGQGSAFF
cdr3_nt: TGTGCCAGCAGTTTGGGGCAGGGGTCAGCTTTCTTT

clone_size: many
v_call: TRBV28
j_call: TRBJ1-2
d_call: NA
cdr3_aa: CASITPSGQNYGYTF
cdr3_nt: TGTGCCAGCATCACCCCCTCGGGGCAGAACTATGGCTACACCTTC

clone_size: many
v_call: TRBV6-5
j_call: TRBJ1-1
d_call: NA
cdr3_aa: CASSYSIAEVAFF
cdr3_nt: TGTGCCAGCAGTTACTCGATAGCGGAGGTAGCTTTCTTT

clone_size: NA
v_call: TRBV28
j_call: TRBJ1-1
d_call: TRBD1
cdr3_aa: CASSFRERTGRRLPEAFF
cdr3_nt: TGTGCCAGCAGTTTCCGGGAGAGGACAGGGCGACGACTCCCCGAAGCTTTCTTT

clone_size: NA
v_call: TRBV20-1
j_call: TRBJ1-1
d_call: NA
cdr3_aa: CSAAGGENTEAFF
cdr3_nt: TGCAGTGCCGCGGGGGGGGAGAACACTGAAGCTTTCTTT

clone_size: few
v_call: TRBV15
j_call: TRBJ2-7
d_call: NA
cdr3_aa: CATSRDFSSYEQCF
cdr3_nt: TGTGCCACCAGCAGGGACTTCTCCTCCTACGAGCAGTGCTTC

clone_size: many
v_call: TRBV28
j_call: TRBJ1-2
d_call: TRBD1
cdr3_aa: CASSSLDRVFNGYTF
cdr3_nt: TGTGCCAGCAGTTCACTGGACAGGGTATTTAATGGCTACACCTTC

clone_size: few
v_call: TRBV30
j_call: TRBJ2-2
d_call: TRBD1
cdr3_aa: CAWSFLPGQGERGNTGELFF
cdr3_nt: TGTGCCTGGAGTTTTCTCCCGGGACAGGGGGAGCGGGGGAACACCGGGGAGCTGTTTTTT

clone_size: few
v_call: TRBV7-8
j_call: TRBJ2-2
d_call: NA
cdr3_aa: CASSLASAGELFF
cdr3_nt: TGTGCCAGCAGCTTAGCATCGGCCGGGGAGCTGTTTTTT

clone_size: many
v_call: TRBV7-8
j_call: TRBJ2-1
d_call: TRBD2
cdr3_aa: CASRLAGAYNEQFF
cdr3_nt: TGTGCCAGCAGGTTAGCGGGAGCCTACAATGAGCAGTTCTTC

clone_size: many
v_call: TRBV11-2
j_call: TRBJ2-1
d_call: TRBD1
cdr3_aa: CASSPKGAYNEQFF
cdr3_nt: TGTGCCAGCAGCCCCAAGGGGGCTTACAATGAGCAGTTCTTC

clone_size: NA
v_call: TRBV6-1
j_call: TRBJ1-5
d_call: NA
cdr3_aa: CASCPGHLSNQPQHF
cdr3_nt: TGTGCCAGCTGTCCGGGACACCTTAGCAATCAGCCCCAGCATTTT

clone_size: many
v_call: TRBV19
j_call: TRBJ1-5
d_call: TRBD1
cdr3_aa: CASSVRTGGGNQPQHF
cdr3_nt: TGTGCCAGTAGCGTCCGGACAGGGGGAGGCAATCAGCCCCAGCATTTT

clone_size: NA
v_call: TRBV2
j_call: TRBJ2-7
d_call: TRBD2
cdr3_aa: CASSTNSGGSYEQYF
cdr3_nt: TGTGCCAGCAGCACCAACAGCGGGGGATCCTACGAGCAGTACTTC

clone_size: few
v_call: TRBV7-6
j_call: TRBJ1-4
d_call: NA
cdr3_aa: CASSLVIGNEKLFF
cdr3_nt: TGTGCCAGCAGCTTAGTAATCGGTAATGAAAAACTGTTTTTT

clone_size: many
v_call: TRBV3-1
j_call: TRBJ1-5
d_call: NA
cdr3_aa: CASSQDYGARGGPQHF
cdr3_nt: TGTGCCAGCAGCCAAGATTACGGGGCCAGGGGAGGGCCCCAGCATTTT

clone_size: many
v_call: TRBV6-2/TRBV6-3
j_call: TRBJ1-1
d_call: NA
cdr3_aa: CASSYTQLMNTEAFF
cdr3_nt: TGTGCCAGCAGTTACACACAATTGATGAACACTGAAGCTTTCTTT

clone_size: many
v_call: TRBV6-1
j_call: TRBJ1-2
d_call: NA
cdr3_aa: CASSALLGGHRYGYTF
cdr3_nt: TGTGCCAGCAGTGCCCTACTGGGGGGGCATCGCTATGGCTACACCTTC

clone_size: many
v_call: TRBV7-9
j_call: TRBJ1-6
d_call: NA
cdr3_aa: CASSSSGGIHSPLHF
cdr3_nt: TGTGCCAGCAGCTCAAGCGGGGGGATACATTCACCCCTCCACTTT

clone_size: many
v_call: TRBV12-5
j_call: TRBJ2-1
d_call: NA
cdr3_aa: CASGLRGTESSYNEQFF
cdr3_nt: TGTGCTAGTGGTTTACGCGGGACGGAAAGCTCCTACAATGAGCAGTTCTTC

clone_size: many
v_call: TRBV3-1
j_call: TRBJ2-7
d_call: NA
cdr3_aa: CASSQSAYEQYF
cdr3_nt: TGTGCCAGCAGCCAATCCGCCTACGAGCAGTACTTC

clone_size: NA
v_call: TRBV3-1
j_call: TRBJ2-7
d_call: TRBD2
cdr3_aa: CASRRTGTSVHEQYF
cdr3_nt: TGTGCCAGCAGACGAACCGGGACTAGCGTTCACGAGCAGTACTTC

clone_size: many
v_call: TRBV5-1
j_call: TRBJ2-7
d_call: TRBD2
cdr3_aa: CASSLVGGSYEQYF
cdr3_nt: TGCGCCAGCAGCTTGGTGGGGGGGTCCTACGAGCAGTACTTC

clone_size: NA
v_call: TRBV28
j_call: TRBJ2-7
d_call: TRBD1
cdr3_aa: CASSSLGTGLPEQYF
cdr3_nt: TGTGCCAGCAGTTCTCTCGGGACAGGTCTCCCCGAGCAGTACTTC

clone_size: many
v_call: TRBV6-1
j_call: TRBJ1-1
d_call: TRBD1
cdr3_aa: CASSGDRRLNTEAFF
cdr3_nt: TGTGCCAGCAGTGGGGACAGGAGACTGAACACTGAAGCTTTCTTT

clone_size: many
v_call: TRBV6-4
j_call: TRBJ1-1
d_call: TRBD1
cdr3_aa: CASLGTGVMNTEAFF
cdr3_nt: TGTGCCAGCCTCGGGACAGGGGTTATGAACACTGAAGCTTTCTTT

clone_size: NA
v_call: TRBV7-2
j_call: TRBJ1-3
d_call: NA
cdr3_aa: CASSLVRGPLRQANSGNTIYF
cdr3_nt: TGTGCCAGCAGCTTAGTACGGGGACCCCTCAGACAGGCAAACTCTGGAAACACCATATATTTT

clone_size: many
v_call: TRBV12-3/TRBV12-4
j_call: TRBJ1-2
d_call: NA
cdr3_aa: CASSAQGTGGYTF
cdr3_nt: TGTGCCAGCAGTGCACAAGGGACGGGTGGCTACACCTTC

clone_size: many
v_call: TRBV27
j_call: TRBJ2-1
d_call: TRBD2
cdr3_aa: CASSQLAGGHNEQFF
cdr3_nt: TGTGCCAGCAGTCAACTAGCGGGGGGGCACAATGAGCAGTTCTTC

clone_size: NA
v_call: TRBV19
j_call: TRBJ2-3
d_call: TRBD2
cdr3_aa: CASRSSGGQSDTQYF
cdr3_nt: TGTGCCAGTAGGAGTAGCGGGGGTCAGTCAGATACGCAGTATTTT

clone_size: many
v_call: TRBV3-1
j_call: TRBJ1-1
d_call: NA
cdr3_aa: CASSLRWGRGQNTEAFF
cdr3_nt: TGTGCCAGCAGTCTCCGATGGGGTCGGGGGCAGAACACTGAAGCTTTCTTT

clone_size: many
v_call: TRBV20-1
j_call: TRBJ2-3
d_call: NA
cdr3_aa: CSARGPTARDTQYF
cdr3_nt: TGCAGTGCTAGAGGCCCAACAGCCCGAGATACGCAGTATTTT